The following is a T cell receptor (beta chain) sequence with its context. The sample is drawn from a study of blood T cell repertoires in COVID-19. As for the study in general: Sources were T cells, B-cell-depleted T cells, or PBMCs; the material itself was cDNA or gDNA.

From germline, CDR1 is LNHNV and CDR2 YYDKDF (reference sequence). The CDR3 has 14 residues. The V and J ends lost 5 bases and 11 bases, in that order; junction bases with no gene match: 13. Sequencing was performed with immunoSEQ multiplex PCR; in TCRdb, only in-frame clones are kept and a portion is missing. The sample holds approximately 73,000 clones, about nine tenths seen once. The clonotype comes from a woman aged 60-75 years with acute or convalescent COVID-19. The sequencing input was peripheral blood. The genes are TRBV15 and TRBJ1-1; 8 positions agree with TRBD1. CDR3 amino acids: CATSLNSGGSGAFF. The CDR3 DNA follows: TGTGCCACCAGCTTAAACTCAGGGGGCTCGGGGGCTTTCTTT.